This T cell receptor beta chain was profiled in a study of blood T cells in healthy people across ages (dated by TCRdb to about 2015). About the study as a whole: In model experiments, template switching captured about one uniquely barcoded TCR beta cDNA molecule for every two T cells. Using deep sequencing normalized with unique cDNA molecular identifiers, the study measured how TCR beta repertoire diversity changes with age. Four age groups were formed from the donors: young (average approximately 15 years), middle-aged (approximately 39), aged (62) and long-lived (more than 75). To avoid experimental bias, donors of different ages were randomly spread across the sequencing lanes. The study analyzed two additional independent replicas of 1 million unique cDNA reads from the same blood draw for two donors, one aged 18 to 29 and one aged 80 or older. Study-wide findings and limitations: Bulk unsorted PBMC profiling prevented conclusive comparison of naive and antigen-experienced compartments. Compared with the aged group, the long-lived group had more naive CD4+ T cells, fewer expanded clones and increased TCR diversity, a pattern suggesting age selection. As age increased, observed TCR beta diversity per million T cells dropped in a roughly linear way, and a significant reduction was already evident by age roughly 36. Because the CMV infection status of the donors was unknown, age-related changes in expanded clonotypes may potentially have been confounded. Observed TCR beta diversity correlated strongly with the percentage of naive T cells measured by flow cytometry. Estimates of total diversity based on one million sequenced T cells were considered lower bounds and underestimates.

On this clonotype: Its antigen specificity is not known. There are no base qualities to consult, and no much larger clone falls within one base.

The library was generated by 5' RACE. A second 7 to 11 cycle PCR used a sample-barcoded 5' primer and a J-beta primer mix. Each TCR beta cDNA molecule received a unique molecular identifier from a template-switch 5' adaptor carrying 12 random nucleotides. Each sample yielded at least 3 million CDR3-containing paired-end reads. First-strand cDNA was synthesized from all RNA with the Mint cDNA synthesis kit, primed by a TRBC-specific oligonucleotide. Following uracil-DNA glycosylase treatment, all cDNA underwent a first 18-cycle PCR with the universal primers M1SS and BC2_uni_R. The paper's data handling went like this. For normalization, 1 million high-quality reads, each with a distinct molecular identifier, were randomly selected from each sample. Reads with shared molecular identifiers were discarded instead of being binned into consensus sequences. MiTCR, set to a Q25 quality threshold and the strictest error-elimination algorithm, was used for CDR3 identification, clonotype clustering and error correction. Lower-bound total TCR beta diversity was estimated with a nonparametric unseen species model using Euler transformation. TCRdb itself trimmed the public reads at Q25 with fastp, ran MiXCR and retained productive beta chains. Each CDR3 protein appears once, grouped with its most common genes and DNA. It is TCRdb's table, rather than the study itself, that gives the V and J calls and clone size. The sample records some 1,800,000 distinct CDR3 sequences, roughly two fifths of which are singletons. The ten largest account for roughly 24% of the sample.

The roughly 39 donors, aged about 6 to 100 years, were systemically healthy Caucasian individuals from Russia. Each donor gave around 9 milliliters of peripheral blood, collected into EDTA-treated Vacutainer tubes. Ficoll-Paque density-gradient centrifugation was used to isolate PBMCs, with at least 7 million per sample. Total RNA, at least 6 micrograms per sample, was extracted from PBMCs with Trizol reagent. The percentages of naive CD45RAhigh/CD27high T cells were determined by flow cytometry on a PBMC aliquot from every donor. The source is a human donor in good health. Input material: blood.

The CDR3 is CASSQDQGSYEQFF. The DNA sequence is given as TGTGCCAGCAGCCAAGACCAGGGGTCCTACGAGCAGTTCTTC. The V and J segments used are TRBV4-2 and TRBJ2-1; TRBD1 could be the D gene, as 6 bases match. Including the terminal cysteine and phenylalanine, the CDR3 comprises 14 residues. Solely the CDR3 DNA is kept, with 42 bases framed from the first base. V is shortened by 0 bases, J by 10 bases, and the region joining them spans 13 bases. In the germline V gene, CDR1 corresponds to LGHNA and CDR2 to YNFKEQ.